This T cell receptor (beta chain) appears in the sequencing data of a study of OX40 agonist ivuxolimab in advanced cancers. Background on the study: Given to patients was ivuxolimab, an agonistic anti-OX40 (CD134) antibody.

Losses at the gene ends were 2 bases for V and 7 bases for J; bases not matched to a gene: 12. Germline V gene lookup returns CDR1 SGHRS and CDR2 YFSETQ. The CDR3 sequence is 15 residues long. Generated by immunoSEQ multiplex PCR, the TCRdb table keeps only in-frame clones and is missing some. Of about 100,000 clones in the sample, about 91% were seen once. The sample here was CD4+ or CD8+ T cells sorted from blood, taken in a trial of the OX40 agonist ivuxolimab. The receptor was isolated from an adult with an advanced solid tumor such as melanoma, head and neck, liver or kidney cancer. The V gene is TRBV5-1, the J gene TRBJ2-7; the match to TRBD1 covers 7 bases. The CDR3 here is CASSFSKTGNTEQYF. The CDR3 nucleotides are TGCGCCAGCAGCTTTTCGAAGACAGGGAATACGGAGCAGTACTTC.